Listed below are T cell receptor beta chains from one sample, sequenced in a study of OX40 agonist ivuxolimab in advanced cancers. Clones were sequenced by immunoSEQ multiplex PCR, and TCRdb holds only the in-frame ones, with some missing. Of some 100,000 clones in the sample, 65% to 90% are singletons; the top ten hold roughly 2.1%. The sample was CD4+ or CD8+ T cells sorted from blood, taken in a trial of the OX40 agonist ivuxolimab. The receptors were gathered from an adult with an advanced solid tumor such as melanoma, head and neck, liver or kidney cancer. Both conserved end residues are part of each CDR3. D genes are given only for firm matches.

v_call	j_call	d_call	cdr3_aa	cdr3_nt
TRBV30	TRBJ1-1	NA	CAWSVHPGGLGTEAFF	TGTGCCTGGAGTGTTCATCCCGGGGGCCTAGGCACTGAAGCTTTCTTT
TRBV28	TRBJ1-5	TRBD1	CASSFSDRENQPQHF	TGTGCCAGCAGTTTCTCTGACAGGGAGAATCAGCCCCAGCATTTT
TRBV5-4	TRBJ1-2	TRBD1	CASSLGQGANYGYTF	TGTGCCAGCAGCCTGGGACAGGGGGCGAACTATGGCTACACCTTC
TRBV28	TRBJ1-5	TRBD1	CASSSRQGAFIVNQPQHF	TGTGCCAGCAGTTCCCGACAGGGAGCTTTTATAGTAAATCAGCCCCAGCATTTT
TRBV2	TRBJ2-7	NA	CASSGTVSYEQYF	TGTGCCAGCAGCGGGACGGTCTCCTACGAGCAGTACTTC
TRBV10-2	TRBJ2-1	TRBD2	CASSGTGLAGNEQFF	TGCGCCAGCAGTGGGACGGGACTAGCGGGAAATGAGCAGTTCTTC
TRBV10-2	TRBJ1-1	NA	CASSAVTANTEAFF	TGCGCCAGCAGCGCCGTGACGGCGAACACTGAAGCTTTCTTT
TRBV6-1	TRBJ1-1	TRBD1	CASPSDRGNTEAFF	TGTGCCAGCCCTTCGGACAGGGGGAACACTGAAGCTTTCTTT
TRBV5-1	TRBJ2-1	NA	CASSLGVGPSYNEQFF	TGCGCCAGCAGCTTGGGGGTCGGGCCCTCCTACAATGAGCAGTTCTTC
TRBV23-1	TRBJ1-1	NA	CASSLGTSDDTEAFF	TGCGCCAGCAGCTTAGGGACCTCGGATGACACTGAAGCTTTCTTT
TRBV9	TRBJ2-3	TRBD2	CASTGGAVRTDTQYF	TGTGCCAGCACCGGGGGGGCGGTCCGCACAGATACGCAGTATTTT
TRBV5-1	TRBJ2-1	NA	CASSLGAADNEQFF	TGCGCCAGCAGCTTGGGTGCGGCGGACAATGAGCAGTTCTTC
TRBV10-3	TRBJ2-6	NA	CAITESGANVLTF	TGTGCCATCACCGAGAGCGGGGCCAACGTCCTGACTTTC
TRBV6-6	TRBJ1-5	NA	CASNERYSNQPQHF	TGTGCCAGCAACGAGAGATATAGCAATCAGCCCCAGCATTTT
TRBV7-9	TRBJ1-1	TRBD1	CASSAGQGINTEAFF	TGTGCCAGCAGCGCGGGACAGGGGATCAACACTGAAGCTTTCTTT